These 7 T cell receptor beta chains came from one sample sequenced in a study of T cell responses to AZD1222 COVID-19 vaccine. The assay was immunoSEQ multiplex PCR, and TCRdb's table has in-frame clones only and misses some. The top ten hold approximately 3.1% of the sample, which has about 82,000 clones, 92% seen once. Sequencing was performed on peripheral blood, taken 28 days after the second AZD1222 dose. Receptors were obtained from an adult who received the AZD1222 COVID-19 vaccine.

The rearrangement uses TRBV15 and TRBJ2-3; 7 nucleotides line up with TRBD1. The ends lost 4 bases at V and 2 bases at J; junction bases unmatched: 6. There are 15 residues in the CDR3. CDR1 is LNHNV, CDR2 YYDKDF, per germline (reference sequence). The CDR3 spells CATSMDRPNTDTQYF. The CDR3 region has the DNA TGTGCCACCAGCATGGACAGGCCAAACACAGATACGCAGTATTTT.

The rearrangement joins TRBV9 to TRBJ1-2; D is perhaps TRBD1 (6 bases). From germline, CDR1 is SGDLS and CDR2 YYNGEE. V was cut by 3 bases and J by 7 bases, with 22 bases left in between. The CDR3 totals 16 residues. CDR3 in DNA: TGTGCCAGCAGCGCCCACCTCCCCGGACAGTCTGCTGGCTACACCTTC. It is translated as CASSAHLPGQSAGYTF.

The CDR3 coding sequence is TGTGCCAGCAGTTACTCGAGTAGCAGGACCTATGGCTACACCTTC. Protein: CASSYSSSRTYGYTF. The rearrangement links TRBV6-2 or TRBV6-3 to TRBJ1-2; D is uncertain. Looked up from germline, CDR1 is MNHEY and CDR2 is SVGEGT. This CDR3 has 15 amino acids. V was cut by 0 bases and J by 4 bases, with 12 bases left in between.

The count of this clone is one. CDR3 nucleotide sequence: TGTGCCAGCAGGCGCACCCAGGCGACAACTACTAACTATGGCTACACCTTC. Encoded protein: CASRRTQATTTNYGYTF. The V gene is TRBV2, the J gene TRBJ1-2; no definite D call. CDR1 is SNHLY and CDR2 is FYNNEI in the germline V gene. V was clipped by 6 bases and J by 0 bases, with 20 bases between them. This CDR3 comprises 17 residues.

The chain has TRBV19 and TRBJ2-1; 8 nucleotides line up with TRBD2. V was clipped by 1 base and J by 3 bases; unmatched bases: 5. Germline V gene data show CDR1 as LNHDA and CDR2 as SQIVND (reference sequence). CDR3 size: 16 residues. For the CDR3, the DNA is TGTGCCAGTAGTATAGTTGGCCTAGCGGGCTACAATGAGCAGTTCTTC. Translating it yields CASSIVGLAGYNEQFF.

The rearrangement uses TRBV3-1 (or the pseudogene TRBV3-2) and TRBJ2-7, with 8 bases fitting TRBD1. The CDR3 totals 15 residues. Germline CDR1 is LGHDT and CDR2 is YNNKEL (reference sequence). V lost 3 bases to trimming and J lost 5 bases; unmatched junction nucleotides: 9. Here the CDR3 reads CASSHIGQGLDEQYF. In DNA form, the CDR3 reads TGTGCCAGCAGCCACATCGGACAGGGCTTGGACGAGCAGTACTTC.

This clone was picked up one time. The rearrangement joins TRBV28 to TRBJ1-3, with a tentative D call TRBD1 (5 bases). The CDR3 is 15 amino acids. CDR1 and CDR2 (germline): MDHEN, SYDVKM. The ends were cut back, 8 bases at V and 2 bases at J, with 16 bases in the middle. The CDR3 reads CASSNLGVTGNTIYF. The CDR3 nucleotides are TGTGCCAGCTCCAACCTAGGGGTAACTGGAAACACCATATATTTT.